The 30 T cell receptor beta chains reported below all come from one sample, sequenced in a study of regulatory T cells in long-lasting Graves disease. Construction of TCR beta libraries relied on iRepertoire HTBI primers and on Arm-PCR targeting CDR3 regions. TCRdb itself ran the multiplex PCR reads through MiXCR, one entry per CDR3 protein. This table holds around 460,000 distinct CDR3 sequences, about 15% found once. Time point given: newly diagnosed GD, antithyroid drugs for less than 3 months. Construction of the TCR library relied on RNA isolated from PBMCs. These data also formed part of another study, on T cells in Graves' hyperthyroidism and ophthalmopathy.

The sample here was peripheral blood mononuclear cells (PBMCs), taken at new diagnosis, from a patient treated with antithyroid drugs. These receptors were obtained from a woman between 45 and 65 years old with Graves disease.

There are many counts of this clonotype. The rearrangement uses TRBV11-2 and TRBJ1-3; no firm D call. The germline V gene encodes CDR1 SGHAT and CDR2 FQNNGV. V was pared by 1 base and J by 3 bases, with 10 bases between. CDR3 size: 15 residues. CDR3 DNA: TGTGCCAGCAGCTTAGGAGCGGCTGGTGGAAACACCATATATTTT. This gives the protein CASSLGAAGGNTIYF.

The chain is built from TRBV5-1 and TRBJ2-1; 9 nucleotides agree with TRBD1. CDR1 is SGHRS, CDR2 YFSETQ, per germline. The CDR3 is made up of 14 amino acids. V lost 3 bases, J lost 7 bases, and 5 bases stayed unmatched. CDR3 loop: CASSSRDRENEQFF. For the CDR3, the DNA is TGCGCCAGCAGCTCAAGGGACAGGGAGAATGAGCAGTTCTTC.

The chain carries TRBV5-5 and TRBJ2-1; the match to TRBD2 covers 8 bases. Per germline, CDR1 SGHKS and CDR2 YYEKEE (reference sequence). The CDR3 is made up of 17 amino acids. V was pared by 4 bases and J by 6 bases, with 15 bases of the junction left unmatched. CDR3 DNA sequence: TGTGCCAGCAGCCCGGTCCCGGGACTAGGAAGGGGCAATGAGCAGTTCTTC. As protein: CASSPVPGLGRGNEQFF.

V and J are TRBV20-1 and TRBJ1-2; D gene uncertain. This CDR3 region has 13 residues. V was trimmed by 0 bases and J by 0 bases, leaving 5 bases between them. Germline CDR1 is DFQATT and CDR2 is SNEGSKA (reference sequence). The CDR3 DNA follows: TGCAGTGCTAGAGATCCAGCTAACTATGGCTACACCTTC. This translates into CSARDPANYGYTF.

There are a few counts of this clonotype. This chain connects TRBV6-1 to TRBJ2-7; 14 bases are a match to TRBD2. With 6 bases clipped from V and 3 bases from J, the junction kept 13 bases outside the gene matches. The CDR3 runs to 18 residues. The germline gives CDR1 MNHNS, CDR2 SASEGT. CDR3 sequence (DNA): TGTGCCAGCAGCCGGGGACTAGCGGGAGTAACGGACCACTACGAGCAGTACTTC. It yields the protein CASSRGLAGVTDHYEQYF.

The chain has TRBV30 and TRBJ2-1, with TRBD2 identical over 7 bases. CDR1 is GTSNPN, CDR2 SVGIG, per germline (reference sequence). After removal of 2 bases from V and 3 bases from J, the junction contained 4 bases not matched to a gene. The CDR3 has 14 amino acids. The CDR3 region is CAWSYPSGYNEQFF. For the CDR3, the DNA is TGTGCCTGGAGTTACCCTAGCGGCTACAATGAGCAGTTCTTC.

The chain has TRBV19 and TRBJ2-1; 7 bases agree with TRBD2. The germline V gene has CDR1 LNHDA and CDR2 SQIVND (reference sequence). The CDR3 covers 15 residues. The J segment lost 5 bases and the V segment lost 5 bases, leaving 9 bases of the junction unmatched. As DNA, the CDR3 is TGTGCCAGTAGTCTGCCGGGACTACTAAACAATGAGCAGTTCTTC. Its protein is CASSLPGLLNNEQFF.

This clonotype was detected ten times or more. Here the CDR3 reads CASSLLPPGTDTQYF. The CDR3 DNA reads TGTGCCAGCAGCTTATTACCCCCCGGCACAGATACGCAGTATTTT. The chain is built from TRBV7-9 and TRBJ2-3; D is ambiguous. V was cut by 2 bases and J by 1 base, with 10 bases left in between. The CDR3 is 15 amino acids. From germline, CDR1 is SEHNR and CDR2 FQNEAQ (reference sequence).

The V gene is TRBV5-1, the J gene TRBJ1-1; D unclear. CDR1 is SGHRS and CDR2 is YFSETQ in the germline V gene. The V and J ends lost 5 bases and 0 bases respectively, with 14 bases between them. This CDR3 region has 15 residues. The CDR3: CASRLNSAVNTEAFF. CDR3 sequence (DNA): TGCGCCAGCAGGCTAAATAGCGCAGTGAACACTGAAGCTTTCTTT.

This clonotype was observed many times. The chain is built from TRBV6-1 and TRBJ2-2; either TRBD1 or TRBD2 may supply D (5 bases each). Per germline, CDR1 MNHNS and CDR2 SASEGT. This CDR3 is 15 amino acids long. V lost 5 bases and J lost 4, with 14 bases in between. The CDR3 loop reads CASSHRDGGTGELFF. CDR3 coding DNA: TGTGCCAGCAGTCACCGAGATGGGGGCACCGGGGAGCTGTTTTTT.

This clonotype was recorded at least ten times. The chain links TRBV7-2 to TRBJ1-2, with D tentatively TRBD1 (5 bases). The V gene lost 1 base and the J gene lost 0 bases, with 12 bases spanning the gap. CDR1 is SGHTA and CDR2 is FQGNSA in the germline V gene. The CDR3 is 16 residues long. The CDR3 here is CASSLGGTGANYGYTF. The CDR3 nucleotides read TGTGCCAGCAGCTTAGGAGGGACGGGAGCTAACTATGGCTACACCTTC.

The V gene is TRBV2, the J gene TRBJ2-1, with TRBD2 identical over 16 bases. V lost 6 bases to trimming and J lost 8 bases; unmatched junction nucleotides: 4. CDR1 and CDR2 from the germline V gene are SNHLY and FYNNEI. The CDR3 sequence is 15 residues long. CDR3 in DNA: TGTGCCAGCAGGGCGGGACTAGCGGGAGGGTATGAGCAGTTCTTC. Translated: CASRAGLAGGYEQFF.

This clonotype was detected many times. This chain uses TRBV27 with TRBJ2-1, with D possibly TRBD1 on 6 matching bases. V gave up 0 bases and J gave up 0 bases, with 12 bases separating them. Germline-derived CDR1 and CDR2 are MNHEY and SMNVEV (reference sequence). The CDR3 has 17 residues. The CDR3 sequence is CASSLSPGQSSYNEQFF. As DNA, the CDR3 is TGTGCCAGCAGTTTATCGCCGGGACAAAGCTCCTACAATGAGCAGTTCTTC.

This clonotype was seen a few times. Germline is not matched at one junction end, which may reflect a read error. The rearrangement uses TRBV28 and TRBJ2-1; 13 bases match TRBD2. Germline-derived CDR1 and CDR2 are MDHEN and SYDVKM. This CDR3 spans 17 amino acids. The CDR3 is CASQSLAGGASYNEQFF. As DNA, the CDR3 is TGCGCCAGCCAATCACTAGCGGGAGGGGCCTCCTACAATGAGCAGTTCTTC. Using reference TRBV28 and TRBJ2-1 for the parts outside the CDR3, the full variable domain is DVKVTQSSRYLVKRTGEKVFLECVQDMDHENMFWYRQDPGLGLRLIYFSYDVKMKEKGDIPEGYSVSREKKERFSLILESASTNQTSMYLCASQSLAGGASYNEQFFGPGTRLTVL.

Many counts were recorded for this clonotype. This chain joins TRBV5-1 and TRBJ2-7, with 10 bases fitting TRBD2. V shed 3 bases and J 3 bases; nucleotides not matched to a gene: 9. CDR1 and CDR2 from the germline V gene are SGHRS and YFSETQ. The CDR3 runs 16 residues. CDR3 sequence (DNA): TGCGCCAGCAGCTCTGAGTCTAGCGGGAGTGGCTACGAGCAGTACTTC. It specifies CASSSESSGSGYEQYF. Full variable domain (rest looked up from reference TRBV5-1 and TRBJ2-7): KAGVTQTPRYLIKTRGQQVTLSCSPISGHRSVSWYQQTPGQGLQFLFEYFSETQRNKGNFPGRFSGRQFSNSRSEMNVSTLELGDSALYLCASSSESSGSGYEQYFGPGTRLTVT.

The chain is built from TRBV11-2 and TRBJ2-3; 11 bases line up with TRBD2. There are 19 residues in the CDR3. V shed 7 bases, J shed 4 bases, and the junction held 19 bases outside the gene matches. Germline CDR1 is SGHAT and CDR2 is FQNNGV. This CDR3 is CASTKTSGILQGWPDTQYF. The CDR3 DNA sequence: TGTGCCAGCACTAAGACTAGCGGGATATTACAGGGCTGGCCAGATACGCAGTATTTT. The full variable domain, in which reference TRBV11-2 and TRBJ2-3 provide the parts outside the CDR3, is EAGVAQSPRYKIIEKRQSVAFWCNPISGHATLYWYQQILGQGPKLLIQFQNNGVVDDSQLPKDRFSAERLKGVDSTLKIQPAKLEDSAVYLCASTKTSGILQGWPDTQYFGPGTRLTVL.

There are many counts of this clonotype. The chain is built from TRBV10-3 and TRBJ1-2; D unclear. The CDR3 covers 14 residues. The V end lost 3 bases, the J end lost 4 bases, and 12 bases lay between the germline ends. Germline values: CDR1 ENHRY, CDR2 SYGVKD. This CDR3 reads CAISDRELSYGYTF. CDR3 nucleotides: TGTGCCATCAGTGATCGGGAACTTTCCTATGGCTACACCTTC.

This clonotype turned up a few times. The chain joins TRBV20-1 to TRBJ2-7; D perhaps matches TRBD2 (5 bases). V was shortened by 6 bases and J by 4 bases, with 19 bases between the two germline ends. CDR1 and CDR2 (germline): DFQATT, SNEGSKA (reference sequence). The CDR3 is 14 amino acids. CDR3 nucleotides: TGCAGTGCCTTACCCCTTGGGCCGGGGTACGAGCAGTACTTC. Its translation: CSALPLGPGYEQYF.

This clonotype came up a few times. The gene calls are TRBV10-3 and TRBJ2-1, with TRBD2 identical over 8 bases. The CDR3 totals 16 residues. The V gene end was trimmed by 2 bases and the J gene end by 5 bases; junction bases not matched to a gene: 8. Germline loops: CDR1 ENHRY, CDR2 SYGVKD. This CDR3 reads CAISEVSGRGNNEQFF. CDR3 nucleotides: TGTGCCATCAGTGAGGTATCCGGGAGGGGGAACAATGAGCAGTTCTTC.

This clonotype was seen many times. V and J are TRBV5-5 and TRBJ2-7, with 7 bases aligning to TRBD1. Losses at the gene ends were 4 bases for V and 3 bases for J; bases not matched to a gene: 10. This CDR3 contains 15 residues. Germline lookup yields CDR1 SGHKS and CDR2 YYEKEE (reference sequence). CDR3 sequence (DNA): TGTGCCAGCAGCAGTCGAACAGGGGCGGGCTACGAGCAGTACTTC. It yields the protein CASSSRTGAGYEQYF.

This clonotype was recorded at least ten times. The J gene is TRBJ1-2, the V gene TRBV7-2; possibly TRBD1 for D (6 bases). The germline V gene encodes CDR1 SGHTA and CDR2 FQGNSA. V lost 6 bases, J lost 6 bases, and 17 bases lay in between. CDR3 size: 14 residues. This CDR3 is CASRPGQMYDGYTF. CDR3 bases: TGTGCCAGCAGACCTGGACAGATGTACGATGGCTACACCTTC.

This clonotype has ten or more counts. The J gene is TRBJ2-3, the V gene TRBV28; 7 nucleotides agree with TRBD2. V was clipped by 2 bases and J by 5 bases; unmatched bases: 7. This CDR3 has 15 residues. Germline V gives CDR1 MDHEN, CDR2 SYDVKM. CDR3 sequence reads: CASSLERGLQDTQYF. CDR3 DNA sequence: TGTGCCAGCAGTTTAGAGCGGGGCCTCCAAGATACGCAGTATTTT.

At least ten counts were recorded for this clonotype. This chain connects TRBV10-3 to TRBJ1-2; the D is unclear. From germline, CDR1 is ENHRY and CDR2 SYGVKD. Trimming stripped 10 bases from V and 4 bases from J, with 13 bases between. This CDR3 has 12 residues. The CDR3 sequence: CATVGRSYGYTF. The CDR3, as DNA: TGTGCCACCGTCGGACGGAGCTATGGCTACACCTTC.

This clonotype has just a few counts. This chain links TRBV5-1 with TRBJ1-1, with D possibly being TRBD1 (5 bases). CDR3 length: 14 amino acids. V lost 4 bases and J lost 6, with 16 bases in between. Germline CDR1 is SGHRS and CDR2 is YFSETQ. The CDR3 region has the DNA TGCGCCAGCAGCATGGGGACCTATAACGCTGAAGCTTTCTTT. This translates into CASSMGTYNAEAFF.

V is TRBV10-1 and J is TRBJ2-1; 8 nucleotides agree with TRBD1. The germline CDR1 and CDR2 sequences are WNHNN and SYGVQD (reference sequence). Trimming at V came to 1 base and at J to 0 bases, leaving 5 bases not matched to a gene. The CDR3 covers 17 residues. The CDR3 loop reads CASSEFWDRSSYNEQFF. The CDR3 region has the DNA TGCGCCAGCAGTGAGTTTTGGGACAGGAGCTCCTACAATGAGCAGTTCTTC.

Many counts were recorded for this clonotype. This rearrangement joins TRBV28 to TRBJ2-2; tentative D call: TRBD1 (6 bases). V was cut by 6 bases and J by 7 bases, with 18 bases left in between. Germline CDR1 and CDR2: MDHEN and SYDVKM. CDR3 size: 15 residues. CDR3 in amino acids: CASRRQGRYGGELFF. CDR3 sequence (DNA): TGTGCCAGCAGACGGCAGGGGCGATATGGCGGGGAGCTGTTTTTT.

This clonotype was counted a few times. The chain employs TRBV11-2 and TRBJ2-5, with 9 bases matching TRBD1. Germline V gene sequence: CDR1 SGHAT, CDR2 FQNNGV. Unmatched junction bases numbered 7, after V lost 3 bases and J lost 5 bases. The CDR3 sequence is 15 residues long. This CDR3 is CASSFNTGGGETQYF. DNA for the CDR3: TGTGCCAGCAGCTTCAATACAGGGGGCGGTGAGACCCAGTACTTC. Full variable domain (outside the CDR3, taken from reference TRBV11-2 and TRBJ2-5): EAGVAQSPRYKIIEKRQSVAFWCNPISGHATLYWYQQILGQGPKLLIQFQNNGVVDDSQLPKDRFSAERLKGVDSTLKIQPAKLEDSAVYLCASSFNTGGGETQYFGPGTRLLVL.

At least ten counts were recorded for this clonotype. The chain has TRBV28 and TRBJ1-5; D is unresolved. Germline V gene sequence: CDR1 MDHEN, CDR2 SYDVKM. V was cut by 10 bases and J by 4 bases, with 14 bases left in between. The CDR3 sequence is 13 residues long. The CDR3 coding sequence is TGTGCCACCACGATTTATAGGAATCAGCCCCAGCATTTT. Its protein product is CATTIYRNQPQHF.

This clonotype has at least ten counts. V gene TRBV12-3 or TRBV12-4 combines with J gene TRBJ1-2; D is perhaps TRBD1 (5 bases). V lost 5 bases to trimming and J lost 4 bases, with 17 bases between them. There are 15 residues in the CDR3. The CDR3 nucleotides read TGTGCCAGCAGTCCGGGGACCGAAGTCCTCTATGGCTACACCTTC. Amino acids: CASSPGTEVLYGYTF.

This clonotype showed up just a few times. This rearrangement joins TRBV30 to TRBJ1-4; no clear D gene. CDR3 length: 14 residues. V lost 3 bases and J 0 bases, leaving 8 bases between the germline ends. Germline-derived CDR1 and CDR2 are GTSNPN and SVGIG (reference sequence). CDR3 amino acids: CAWRSAATNEKLFF. CDR3 in DNA: TGTGCCTGGAGGTCCGCAGCAACTAATGAAAAACTGTTTTTT.